This record concerns one T cell receptor (beta chain) sequence. No antigen is known for it. This sample is part of a study of blood T cells in healthy people across ages. General observations from the study: TCR beta diversity correlated strongly with naive T cell percentage.

This CDR3 is built from 12 residues. V was shortened by 2 bases and J by 11 bases, with 15 bases between the two germline ends. CDR1 and CDR2 from the germline V gene are SQVTM and ANQGSEA. A second about 7 to 12 cycle PCR used barcoded and J-beta primers. TCRdb independently ran MiXCR on the 5' RACE reads; one entry per CDR3 protein. The sample comprises about 1.4 million distinct CDR3 sequences, approximately 63% of which are singletons, and about 6.3% rests with the top ten. Specimen: blood. This sequence was found in a man younger than 35 in good health. The rearrangement links TRBV29-1 to TRBJ2-5, with D uncertain. The CDR3 region is CSVERHYNEQYF. DNA of the CDR3: TGCAGCGTTGAACGCCATTACAATGAGCAGTACTTC. The full variable domain, completed using reference TRBV29-1 and TRBJ2-5, is SAVISQKPSRDICQRGTSLTIQCQVDSQVTMMFWYRQQPGQSLTLIATANQGSEATYESGFVIDKFPISRPNLTFSTLTVSNMSPEDSSIYLCSVERHYNEQYFGPGTRLLVL.